This TCR beta chain was retrieved from a study of STAT3 mutations in large granular lymphocyte leukemia (dated by TCRdb to about 2019). Looking at the study overall: About half of the T-LGLL patients who underwent longitudinal sequencing carried canonical activating STAT3 mutations. A couple of patients with natural killer LGL leukemia were also sequenced longitudinally as controls within the study. From an initial cohort of approximately 200 LGL patients, some 17 representative T-LGLL cases were chosen for longitudinal sequencing of TCRbeta and STAT3. To reconstruct clonal hierarchy and dynamics, serial deep sequencing of TCRbeta CDR3 and STAT3 was performed in patients with T-cell large granular lymphocyte leukemia. Over half of the T-LGLL patients were given one or more immunosuppressive therapy regimens, and roughly 40% of those treated had a hematologic response. For each patient, sequencing was performed at an average of roughly 4 time points, with a range of 2 to 8 samplings.

Remarks on this clone: No antigen is known for it. Base qualities are not at hand, and no much larger clone is one base apart.

What the research found in general, with its limitations: Since codominant clonotypes persisted in some patients, a small but highly pathogenic clone may have gone undetected. At least one immunodominant TCRbeta clonotype was identified in every T-LGLL patient, and multiple immunodominant subclonotypes were identified in about half of the T-LGLL patients. Several patients had a dominant TCR clone burden greater than the STAT3 mutant burden, which suggests that the STAT3 mutation arose secondarily within a clone that had already expanded. TCR clonotype switching after therapy was observed in 6 of 18 patients, and all newly emerging clones were found to be STAT3 wild type. Because no samples were available when a clone first appeared, clonal expansion had to be inferred from samplings taken at other points. The linking of therapy response to changes in TCR clonal burden was complicated by variable intervals between samplings and differing treatment regimens.

The same DNA, extracted from blood mononuclear cells, served for both the TCR sequencing and the STAT3 sequencing. The germline V gene (reference sequence) yields LNHNV for CDR1 and YYDKDF for CDR2. V loses 0 bases, J loses 6 bases, and the germline ends lie 6 bases apart. From cysteine to phenylalanine, the CDR3 is 13 amino acids long. Solely the CDR3 DNA is kept, with 39 bases framed from the first base. TCRbeta libraries were sequenced on an Illumina MiSeq, averaging about 38,000 productive templates per sample. Using multiplex PCR amplification, the immunoSEQ assay generated the TCRbeta CDR3 libraries. Concerning the study's data processing: Following a previously defined approach, repertoire diversity was calculated, and values close to 0 point to extremely monoclonal samples. The immuneACCESS repertoire file appears here via TCRdb, limited to in-frame rearrangements. These files lack a portion of the clones; in checked studies, under half of the deficit traces to unresolved V genes, and the cause of the others is not known. The DNA gave D and trimming, while V, J and clone size come from that table. Within this sample are under 20,000 clones, with 80% to 95% of them counted one time only. Of the sample, about 45% is held by the ten largest clones.

The specimen was peripheral blood mononuclear cells. The sequence was collected from a man in his 60s with T-cell large granular lymphocyte leukemia. Some clones in this sample may be carry-over from other donors' samples. The age is the age at diagnosis. The chain is assembled from TRBV15 and TRBJ1-5; the D gene cannot be resolved reliably. The CDR3 reads CATSRDVGQPQHF. The DNA sequence is given as TGTGCCACCAGCAGAGATGTGGGTCAGCCCCAGCATTTT.